These 9 T cell receptor beta chains came from one sample sequenced in a study of T cells after yellow fever vaccination. TCRdb called the 5' RACE reads again in MiXCR, with one record for every CDR3 protein. The sample lists approximately 70,000 distinct CDR3 sequences, more than 5.5% occurring once. The sample here was CD8+ T cells sorted from PBMCs, taken 10 days after the first yellow fever vaccination. The receptors originated from a man aged 18 to 35 who received the YFV17D yellow fever vaccine.

This clonotype was picked up many times. The chain recombines TRBV10-3 with TRBJ2-7; the match to TRBD1 covers 8 bases. The CDR3 has 13 residues. Germline CDR1 is ENHRY and CDR2 is SYGVKD. The V and J ends lost 3 bases and 11 bases, in that order; junction bases with no gene match: 9. DNA of the CDR3: TGTGCCATCAGTGACCAGGACAGGGCTCTTGAGTACGTC. It encodes CAISDQDRALEYV.

This clonotype came up many times. The V call is TRBV29-1, the J call TRBJ2-4; the D call may be TRBD1 or TRBD2 (5 bases each). Germline V gene data show CDR1 as SQVTM and CDR2 as ANQGSEA. This CDR3 is built from 13 residues. V was shortened by 7 bases and J by 3 bases, with 13 bases between the two germline ends. The CDR3 is CSGRGTDKNIQYF. DNA for the CDR3: TGCAGCGGGAGAGGGACGGACAAAAACATTCAGTACTTC.

The chain uses TRBV3-1 and TRBJ2-7; maybe TRBD2 (5 bases). The CDR3 has 14 amino acids. The ends were cut back, 3 bases at V and 4 bases at J, with 13 bases in the middle. CDR1 and CDR2 (germline): LGHDT, YNNKEL (reference sequence). The CDR3 DNA is TGTGCCAGCAGCCACGGGATCGCTGGGTACGAGCAGTACGTC. As protein: CASSHGIAGYEQYV.

This clonotype was seen a handful of times. J is TRBJ2-1 and V is TRBV5-4; 9 bases map to TRBD1. V was clipped by 1 base and J by 8 bases; unmatched bases: 4. This CDR3 region has 14 residues. Germline lookup yields CDR1 SGHNT and CDR2 YYREEE (reference sequence). The CDR3 loop is CASSLYTGGYEQFF. The CDR3 bases are TGTGCCAGCAGCTTGTATACAGGGGGCTATGAGCAGTTCTTC.

At least ten counts were recorded for this clonotype. The chain recombines TRBV27 with TRBJ1-4, with a possible D match to TRBD1 (5 bases). Per the germline V gene, CDR1 is MNHEY and CDR2 is SMNVEV (reference sequence). Trimming removed 2 bases at V and 0 bases at J, with 10 bases between. This CDR3 contains 16 residues. The CDR3 loop reads CASSLRQGATNEKLFF. CDR3 nucleotides: TGTGCCAGCAGTTTACGCCAGGGAGCAACTAATGAAAAACTGTTTTTT. The whole variable domain, filled in from reference TRBV27 and TRBJ1-4, reads EAQVTQNPRYLITVTGKKLTVTCSQNMNHEYMSWYRQDPGLGLRQIYYSMNVEVTDKGDVPEGYKVSRKEKRNFPLILESPSPNQTSLYFCASSLRQGATNEKLFFGSGTQLSVL.

This clonotype was picked up a small number of times. The CDR3 DNA reads as TGTGCCAGCAGCTCTCAGGGCACTGAAGCTTTCTTT. It yields the protein CASSSQGTEAFF. The chain recombines TRBV11-2 with TRBJ1-1; a weak D match, TRBD1 (5 bases). The CDR3 has 12 amino acids. The germline gives CDR1 SGHAT, CDR2 FQNNGV. V lost 4 bases, J lost 4 bases, and 7 bases lay in between. Full variable domain (outside the CDR3, taken from reference TRBV11-2 and TRBJ1-1): EAGVAQSPRYKIIEKRQSVAFWCNPISGHATLYWYQQILGQGPKLLIQFQNNGVVDDSQLPKDRFSAERLKGVDSTLKIQPAKLEDSAVYLCASSSQGTEAFFGQGTRLTVV.

This clonotype occurred a few times. The chain recombines TRBV19 with TRBJ2-7, with a possible D match to TRBD1 (5 bases). The CDR3 is made up of 14 amino acids. Deletions cut 11 bases from V and 1 base from J, with 18 bases between. CDR1 is LNHDA, CDR2 SQIVND, per germline (reference sequence). In DNA, the CDR3 is TGTGCCTCTCAGCCGGGCCAGGGATCCTACGAGCAGTACTTC. Amino acids: CASQPGQGSYEQYF.

This clonotype was found many times. The CDR3 coding sequence is TGTGCCAGCAGTCCACTAAACCCGGGACAGGGGGTCAATGAGCAGTTCTTC. It translates to CASSPLNPGQGVNEQFF. The V and J genes are TRBV27 and TRBJ2-1, with 11 positions matching TRBD1. Germline V gene sequence: CDR1 MNHEY, CDR2 SMNVEV (reference sequence). With 5 bases clipped from V and 6 bases from J, the junction kept 12 bases outside the gene matches. This CDR3 region has 17 residues.

This clonotype was seen repeatedly, ten times or more. The gene calls are TRBV7-6 and TRBJ1-2; 10 nucleotides align to TRBD1. V shed 0 bases and J 4 bases; nucleotides not matched to a gene: 8. Germline V lookup: CDR1 SGHVS, CDR2 FNYEAQ. This CDR3 comprises 17 residues. CDR3 nucleotides: TGTGCCAGCAGCTTAGCGCAGGACGGACAGGGGGGCTATGGCTACACCTTC. Translated: CASSLAQDGQGGYGYTF.